This T cell receptor beta chain was observed in a study of T cells in narcolepsy. Overall study context: Patients with NT1 or NT2 and healthy control donors were enrolled.

Assay used: immunoSEQ multiplex PCR; TCRdb lists only in-frame clones, some missing. Of tens of thousands of clones listed, approximately 89% are singletons. The trim removed 3 bases at V and 3 bases at J, leaving 11 bases unmatched. CDR3 length equals 17 residues. The germline V gene encodes CDR1 MNHEY and CDR2 SMNVEV (reference sequence). V usage is TRBV27 and J usage is TRBJ2-5; 9 bases line up with TRBD2. The source is a human donor in good health. The sample was memory (CD45RA-) CD4+ T cells from blood. The CDR3 here is CASSLSALAGTKETQYF. CDR3 in DNA: TGTGCCAGCAGTTTGTCAGCGCTAGCGGGGACCAAAGAGACCCAGTACTTC.